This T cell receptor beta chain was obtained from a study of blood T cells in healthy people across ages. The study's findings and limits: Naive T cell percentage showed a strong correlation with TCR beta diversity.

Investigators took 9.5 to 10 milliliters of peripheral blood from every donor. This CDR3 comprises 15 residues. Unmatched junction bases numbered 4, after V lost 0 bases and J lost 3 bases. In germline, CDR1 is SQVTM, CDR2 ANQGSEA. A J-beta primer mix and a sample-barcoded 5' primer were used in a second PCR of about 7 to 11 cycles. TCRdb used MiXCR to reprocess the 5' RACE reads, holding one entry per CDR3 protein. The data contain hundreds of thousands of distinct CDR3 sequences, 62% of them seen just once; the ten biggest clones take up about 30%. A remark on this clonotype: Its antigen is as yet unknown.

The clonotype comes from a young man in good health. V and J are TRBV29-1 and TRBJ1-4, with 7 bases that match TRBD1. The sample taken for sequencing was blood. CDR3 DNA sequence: TGCAGCGTTGAAGAGAACAGGGGCCCTAATGAAAAACTGTTTTTT. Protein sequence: CSVEENRGPNEKLFF.